This TCR beta chain was retrieved from a study of blood T cell repertoires in COVID-19. The data were produced by immunoSEQ multiplex PCR, yet TCRdb's version contains in-frame clones alone and is incomplete. Of some 97,000 clones listed, about 90% are singletons. The V and J ends lost 3 bases and 6 bases respectively, with 11 bases between them. The length of the CDR3 is 13 residues. Germline V gives CDR1 GTSNPN, CDR2 SVGIG (reference sequence). Sequencing was done on a sample of peripheral blood. V gene TRBV30 combines with J gene TRBJ2-2; the D is unclear. The source of this sequence is a human donor in a cohort sampled during active COVID-19. CDR3 DNA sequence: TGTGCCTGGAGCCCTATAGAGTCCGGGGAGCTGTTTTTT. Translating it yields CAWSPIESGELFF. The full variable domain, its missing parts supplied by reference TRBV30 and TRBJ2-2, is SQTIHQWPATLVQPVGSPLSLECTVEGTSNPNLYWYRQAAGRGLQLLFYSVGIGQISSEVPQNLSASRPQDRQFILSSKKLLLSDSGFYLCAWSPIESGELFFGEGSRLTVL.